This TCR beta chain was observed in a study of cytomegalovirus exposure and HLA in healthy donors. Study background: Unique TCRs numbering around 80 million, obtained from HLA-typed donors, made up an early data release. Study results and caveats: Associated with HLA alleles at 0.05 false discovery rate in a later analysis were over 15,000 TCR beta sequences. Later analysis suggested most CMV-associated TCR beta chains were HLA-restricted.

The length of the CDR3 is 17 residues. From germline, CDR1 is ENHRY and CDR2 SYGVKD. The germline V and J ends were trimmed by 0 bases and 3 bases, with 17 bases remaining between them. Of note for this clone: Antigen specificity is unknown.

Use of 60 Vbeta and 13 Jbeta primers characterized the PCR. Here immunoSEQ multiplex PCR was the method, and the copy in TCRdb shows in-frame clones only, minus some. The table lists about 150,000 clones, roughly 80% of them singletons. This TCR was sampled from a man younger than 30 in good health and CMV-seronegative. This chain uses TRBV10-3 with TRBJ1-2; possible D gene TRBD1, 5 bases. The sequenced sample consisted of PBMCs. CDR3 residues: CAISESEASGYHYGYTF. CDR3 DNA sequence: TGTGCCATCAGTGAGTCTGAGGCGTCAGGGTACCACTATGGCTACACCTTC.